This is a list of T cell receptor beta chains from one sample in a study of cytomegalovirus exposure and HLA in healthy donors. The repertoire was sequenced with immunoSEQ multiplex PCR; TCRdb's copy has only in-frame clones and lacks some. This table has about 160,000 clones, 84% appearing once. The sequencing sample was made of PBMCs. Receptor source: a man younger than 40 in good health and CMV-seronegative. The CDR3 runs from the conserved cysteine through the conserved F or W. D genes are given only for firm matches. Not all rows give a size; the values are once, few, many and, for expanded clones, a class.

clone_size,j_call,d_call,v_call,cdr3_aa,cdr3_nt
.,TRBJ1-2,TRBD1,TRBV2,CASTDRVSVNYGYTF,TGTGCCAGCACCGACAGGGTTTCGGTTAACTATGGCTACACCTTC
.,TRBJ1-5,TRBD1,TRBV6-1,CASSSGTGTSQPQHF,TGTGCCAGCAGCTCCGGGACAGGGACCAGTCAGCCCCAGCATTTT
once,TRBJ1-3,.,TRBV30,CAWGEGRGSGNTIYF,TGTGCCTGGGGGGAAGGACGGGGATCTGGAAACACCATATATTTT
.,TRBJ2-3,TRBD2,TRBV6-5,CASGSSGGLKDTQYF,TGTGCCAGCGGGTCTAGCGGGGGGCTCAAGGATACGCAGTATTTT
.,TRBJ2-2,.,TRBV5-1,CASQTTPGELFF,TGCGCCAGTCAAACTACCCCCGGGGAGCTGTTTTTT
.,TRBJ1-2,.,TRBV5-4,CASSPAGRGIPNYGYTF,TGTGCCAGCAGCCCGGCGGGACGAGGGATCCCTAACTATGGCTACACCTTC
.,TRBJ2-5,.,TRBV29-1,CSVGGLAGQETQYF,TGCAGCGTGGGGGGATTGGCGGGTCAAGAGACCCAGTACTTC
.,TRBJ2-3,TRBD2,TRBV5-4,CASSSPGTRFSDTQYF,TGTGCCAGCAGCTCTCCCGGGACTAGATTCTCAGATACGCAGTATTTT
.,TRBJ1-1,.,TRBV6-4,CAIPVCRHDTEAFF,TGTGCCATCCCGGTATGTCGACATGACACTGAAGCTTTCTTT
.,TRBJ2-3,.,TRBV5-1,CASSLAEGGTDTQYF,TGCGCCAGCAGCTTGGCGGAGGGGGGGACAGATACGCAGTATTTT
.,TRBJ2-2,.,TRBV19,CASSISSTPSELFF,TGTGCCAGTAGTATAAGTAGTACCCCTTCAGAGCTGTTTTTT
few,TRBJ1-5,TRBD1,TRBV29-1,CSVWDSDSNQPQHF,TGCAGCGTATGGGACAGCGACAGCAATCAGCCCCAGCATTTT
once,TRBJ2-7,TRBD1,TRBV6-1,CATSLGTGFHEQYF,TGTGCCACCAGCCTCGGGACAGGGTTCCACGAGCAGTACTTC
once,TRBJ2-1,TRBD2,TRBV6-5,CASGESGLANSEQFF,TGTGCCAGCGGAGAATCGGGACTAGCGAACAGTGAGCAGTTCTTC
.,TRBJ2-2,.,TRBV28,CASITTGSNTGELFF,TGTGCCAGCATTACGACAGGATCGAACACCGGGGAGCTGTTTTTT
.,TRBJ2-7,.,TRBV13,CASSLGLGGFGSSYEQYF,TGTGCCAGCAGCTTAGGCCTCGGTGGGTTTGGGAGCTCCTACGAGCAGTACTTC
.,TRBJ1-2,.,TRBV6-4,CASSDWPRTLDSRPYGYTF,TGTGCCAGCAGTGATTGGCCTCGGACTCTGGACAGCCGACCCTATGGCTACACCTTC
.,TRBJ1-4,.,TRBV27,CASSLSPWGPGDNEKLFF,TGTGCCAGCAGTTTATCTCCCTGGGGTCCAGGGGATAATGAAAAACTGTTTTTT
.,TRBJ2-7,TRBD2,TRBV11-3,CASSLVLAGSQPYEQYF,TGTGCCAGCAGCTTAGTGCTAGCGGGAAGTCAGCCCTACGAGCAGTACTTC
.,TRBJ1-1,TRBD1,TRBV6-5,CASSQGGGTEAFF,TGTGCCAGCAGCCAGGGGGGAGGCACTGAAGCTTTCTTT
.,TRBJ2-7,.,TRBV11-2,CASSGVRGRSSYEQYF,TGTGCCAGCAGCGGGGTGCGGGGAAGGAGCTCCTACGAGCAGTACTTC
.,TRBJ2-1,TRBD2,TRBV5-1,CASSPSGGLGEQFF,TGCGCCAGCAGCCCCTCGGGGGGGTTAGGAGAGCAGTTCTTC
.,TRBJ1-2,TRBD1,TRBV7-9,CASSLGQGALGYTF,TGTGCCAGCAGCTTAGGACAGGGGGCGCTTGGCTACACCTTC
.,TRBJ2-1,TRBD2,TRBV30,CAWRPLLAGHSNEQFF,TGTGCCTGGAGGCCCCTACTAGCGGGACATTCCAATGAGCAGTTCTTC
.,TRBJ1-4,TRBD1,TRBV28,CASSEDRETNEKLFF,TGTGCCAGTAGCGAGGACAGGGAAACTAATGAAAAACTGTTTTTT
.,TRBJ2-4,TRBD2,TRBV27,CASSLPSGGLNF,TGTGCCAGCAGTCTCCCCTCGGGGGGTTTGAACTTC
.,TRBJ2-7,TRBD1,TRBV18,CASSRLQGSSYEQYF,TGTGCCAGCTCCCGCCTACAGGGGAGCTCCTACGAGCAGTACTTC
.,TRBJ1-1,TRBD1,TRBV2,CASGTGEAFF,TGCGCCTCCGGGACAGGTGAAGCTTTCTTT
.,TRBJ2-1,.,TRBV6-6,CASRGSYRSSYNEQFF,TGTGCCAGCCGGGGGTCTTACAGGAGCTCCTACAATGAGCAGTTCTTC
.,TRBJ1-5,TRBD1,TRBV7-9,CASSTGQGSNQPQHF,TGTGCCAGCAGCACGGGACAGGGTAGCAATCAGCCCCAGCATTTT
.,TRBJ2-3,.,TRBV10-3,CAISVGSQGADTQYF,TGTGCCATCAGTGTAGGCAGCCAAGGGGCAGATACGCAGTATTTT
.,TRBJ2-5,.,TRBV4-2,CASSQDLGRIETQYF,TGTGCCAGCAGCCAAGATTTAGGGAGGATCGAGACCCAGTACTTC
.,TRBJ1-5,.,TRBV6-1,CASSKRTVDQPQHF,TGTGCCAGCAGTAAAAGGACAGTGGATCAGCCCCAGCATTTT
.,TRBJ1-4,TRBD1,TRBV7-8,CASRRTGEAEKLFF,TGTGCCAGCAGACGAACAGGGGAGGCCGAAAAACTGTTTTTT
.,TRBJ2-7,.,TRBV18,CASSPLQGSSYEQYF,TGTGCCAGCTCACCACTGCAGGGGAGCTCCTACGAGCAGTACTTC
few,TRBJ2-7,TRBD1,TRBV4-1,CASSRTGGSYEQYF,TGCGCCAGCAGCCGGACAGGGGGGTCCTACGAGCAGTACTTC
.,TRBJ1-4,.,TRBV28,CASSPRLSGEKLFF,TGTGCCAGCAGTCCCCGACTTAGTGGTGAAAAACTGTTTTTT
.,TRBJ2-2,TRBD1,TRBV5-1,CASSPDRGDTGELFF,TGCGCCAGCAGCCCGGACAGGGGAGACACCGGGGAGCTGTTTTTT
.,TRBJ2-7,TRBD1,TRBV7-9,CASSFPFSGGPYEQYF,TGTGCCAGCAGCTTTCCATTTTCAGGGGGCCCCTACGAGCAGTACTTC
.,TRBJ2-3,TRBD2,TRBV27,CARNGGLSGRVDTQYF,TGTGCCAGGAATGGGGGCCTAAGCGGGAGGGTAGATACGCAGTATTTT
.,TRBJ2-7,TRBD1,TRBV2,CASSPETGAEQYF,TGTGCCAGCAGTCCAGAAACAGGGGCCGAGCAGTACTTC
.,TRBJ2-7,TRBD1,TRBV28,CASSPGTVSYEQYF,TGTGCCAGCAGCCCCGGGACAGTCTCCTACGAGCAGTACTTC
.,TRBJ2-7,.,TRBV20-1,CSATIRDEQYF,TGCAGTGCCACGATCAGGGACGAGCAGTACTTC
.,TRBJ2-5,.,TRBV4-1,CASSQEFAPRETQYF,TGCGCCAGCAGCCAAGAGTTCGCCCCCCGGGAGACCCAGTACTTC
.,TRBJ2-1,TRBD2,TRBV7-9,CASSLGLAGGPEQFF,TGTGCCAGCAGCTTAGGGCTAGCGGGAGGGCCGGAGCAGTTCTTC
.,TRBJ2-5,.,TRBV9,CASSPYSGRQETQYF,TGTGCCAGCAGCCCCTACTCAGGGCGTCAAGAGACCCAGTACTTC